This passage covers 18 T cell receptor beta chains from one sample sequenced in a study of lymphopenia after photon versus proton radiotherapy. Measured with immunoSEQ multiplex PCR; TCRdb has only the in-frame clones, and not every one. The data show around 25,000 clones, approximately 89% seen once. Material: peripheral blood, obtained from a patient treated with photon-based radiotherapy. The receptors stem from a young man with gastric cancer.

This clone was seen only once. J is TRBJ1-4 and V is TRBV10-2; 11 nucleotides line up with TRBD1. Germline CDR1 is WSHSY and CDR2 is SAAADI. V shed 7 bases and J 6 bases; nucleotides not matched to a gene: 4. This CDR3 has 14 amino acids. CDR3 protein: CASKGQGVDEKLFF. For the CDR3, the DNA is TGCGCCAGCAAGGGACAGGGGGTGGATGAAAAACTGTTTTTT.

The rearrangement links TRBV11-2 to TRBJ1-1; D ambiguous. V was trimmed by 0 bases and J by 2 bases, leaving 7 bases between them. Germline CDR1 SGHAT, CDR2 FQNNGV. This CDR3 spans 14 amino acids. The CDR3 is CASSLEAENTEAFF. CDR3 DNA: TGTGCCAGCAGCTTAGAGGCAGAAAACACTGAAGCTTTCTTT.

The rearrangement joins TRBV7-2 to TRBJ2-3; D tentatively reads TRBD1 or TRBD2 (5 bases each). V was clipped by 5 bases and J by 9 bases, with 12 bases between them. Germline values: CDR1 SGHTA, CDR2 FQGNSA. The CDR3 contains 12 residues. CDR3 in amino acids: CASSPPEGTQYF. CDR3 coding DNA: TGTGCCAGCAGCCCCCCCGAGGGGACGCAGTATTTT. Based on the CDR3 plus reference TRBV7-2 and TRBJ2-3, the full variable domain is GAGVSQSPSNKVTEKGKDVELRCDPISGHTALYWYRQSLGQGLEFLIYFQGNSAPDKSGLPSDRFSAERTGGSVSTLTIQRTQQEDSAVYLCASSPPEGTQYFGPGTRLTVL.

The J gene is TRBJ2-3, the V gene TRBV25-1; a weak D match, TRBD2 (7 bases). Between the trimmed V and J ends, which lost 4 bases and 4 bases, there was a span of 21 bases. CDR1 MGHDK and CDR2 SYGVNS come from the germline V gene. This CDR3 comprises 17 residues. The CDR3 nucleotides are TGTGCCAGCAGTGGAAATAGCGTGGGAGGGGGGGCAGATACGCAGTATTTT. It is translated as CASSGNSVGGGADTQYF.

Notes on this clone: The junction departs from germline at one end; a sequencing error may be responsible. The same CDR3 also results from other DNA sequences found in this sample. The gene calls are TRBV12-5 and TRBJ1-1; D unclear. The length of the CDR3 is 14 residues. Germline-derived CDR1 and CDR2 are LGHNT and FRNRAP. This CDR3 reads CASGLDVLNTEAFF. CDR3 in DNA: TGTGCTAGTGGATTGGACGTATTGAACACTGAAGCTTTCTTT.

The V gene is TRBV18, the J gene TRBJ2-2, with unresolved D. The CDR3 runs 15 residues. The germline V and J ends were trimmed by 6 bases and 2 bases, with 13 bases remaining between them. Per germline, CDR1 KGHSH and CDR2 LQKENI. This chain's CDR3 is CASSPNAGNTGELFF. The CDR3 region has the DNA TGTGCCAGCTCCCCCAACGCCGGCAACACCGGGGAGCTGTTTTTT.

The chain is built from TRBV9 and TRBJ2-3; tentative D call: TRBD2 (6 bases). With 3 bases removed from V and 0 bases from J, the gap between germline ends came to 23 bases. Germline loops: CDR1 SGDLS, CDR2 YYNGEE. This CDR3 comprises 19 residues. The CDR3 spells CASSGGVGGRTSSTDTQYF. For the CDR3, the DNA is TGTGCCAGCAGCGGAGGGGTTGGGGGGAGGACTTCTAGCACAGATACGCAGTATTTT. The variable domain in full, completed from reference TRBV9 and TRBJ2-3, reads DSGVTQTPKHLITATGQRVTLRCSPRSGDLSVYWYQQSLDQGLQFLIQYYNGEERAKGNILERFSAQQFPDLHSELNLSSLELGDSALYFCASSGGVGGRTSSTDTQYFGPGTRLTVL.

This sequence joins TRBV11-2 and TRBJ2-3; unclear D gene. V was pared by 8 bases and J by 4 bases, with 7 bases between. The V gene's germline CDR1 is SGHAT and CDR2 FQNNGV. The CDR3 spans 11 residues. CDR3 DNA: TGTGCCAGCCGCAAAGCAGATACGCAGTATTTT. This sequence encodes CASRKADTQYF.

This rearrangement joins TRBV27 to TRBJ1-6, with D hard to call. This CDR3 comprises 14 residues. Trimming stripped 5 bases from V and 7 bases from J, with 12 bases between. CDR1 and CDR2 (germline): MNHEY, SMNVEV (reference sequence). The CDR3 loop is CASSPSTENSPLHF. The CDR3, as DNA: TGTGCCAGCAGTCCATCGACGGAGAATTCACCCCTCCACTTT.

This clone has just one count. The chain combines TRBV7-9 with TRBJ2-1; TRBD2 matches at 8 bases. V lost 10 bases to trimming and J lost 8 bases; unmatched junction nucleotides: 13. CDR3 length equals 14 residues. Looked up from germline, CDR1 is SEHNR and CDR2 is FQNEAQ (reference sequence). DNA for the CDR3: TGTGCCACCTCGGAAAGCGGGGGTTTGGATGAGCAGTTCTTC. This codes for CATSESGGLDEQFF.

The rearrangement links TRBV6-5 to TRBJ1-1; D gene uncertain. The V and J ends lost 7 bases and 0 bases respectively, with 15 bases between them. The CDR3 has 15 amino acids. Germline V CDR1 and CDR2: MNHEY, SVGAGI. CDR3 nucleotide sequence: TGTGCCAGCACCTCCAGAGATTCGGTGAACACTGAAGCTTTCTTT. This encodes CASTSRDSVNTEAFF.

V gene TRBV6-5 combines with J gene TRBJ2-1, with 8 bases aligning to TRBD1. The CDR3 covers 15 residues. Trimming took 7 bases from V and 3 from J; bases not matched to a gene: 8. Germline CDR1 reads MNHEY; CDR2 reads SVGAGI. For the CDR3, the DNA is TGTGCCAGCAAAAACCAGGGGGCGATCTACAATGAGCAGTTCTTC. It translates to CASKNQGAIYNEQFF.

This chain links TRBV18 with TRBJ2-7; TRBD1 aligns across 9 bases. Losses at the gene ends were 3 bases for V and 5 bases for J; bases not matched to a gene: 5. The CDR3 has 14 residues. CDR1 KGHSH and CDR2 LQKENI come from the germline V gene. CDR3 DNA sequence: TGTGCCAGCTCACCGGGGGGACAGGGACACGAGCAGTACTTC. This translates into CASSPGGQGHEQYF.

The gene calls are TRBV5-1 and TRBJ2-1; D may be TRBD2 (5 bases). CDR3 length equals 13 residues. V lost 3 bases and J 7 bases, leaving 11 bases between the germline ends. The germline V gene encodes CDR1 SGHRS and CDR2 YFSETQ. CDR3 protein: CASSSSPGNEQFF. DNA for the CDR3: TGCGCCAGCAGCTCGTCCCCGGGGAATGAGCAGTTCTTC.

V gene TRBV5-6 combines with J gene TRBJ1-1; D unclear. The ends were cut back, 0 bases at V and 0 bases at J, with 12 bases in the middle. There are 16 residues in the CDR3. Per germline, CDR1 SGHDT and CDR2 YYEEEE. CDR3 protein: CASSLALDLLNTEAFF. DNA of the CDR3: TGTGCCAGCAGCTTGGCCCTCGACCTCCTGAACACTGAAGCTTTCTTT.

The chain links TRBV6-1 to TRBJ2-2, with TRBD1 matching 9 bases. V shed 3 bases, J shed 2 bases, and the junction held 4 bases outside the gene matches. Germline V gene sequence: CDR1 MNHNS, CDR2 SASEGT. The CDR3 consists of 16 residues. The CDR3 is CASSETGGPNTGELFF. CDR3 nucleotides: TGTGCCAGCAGTGAGACAGGGGGACCCAACACCGGGGAGCTGTTTTTT.

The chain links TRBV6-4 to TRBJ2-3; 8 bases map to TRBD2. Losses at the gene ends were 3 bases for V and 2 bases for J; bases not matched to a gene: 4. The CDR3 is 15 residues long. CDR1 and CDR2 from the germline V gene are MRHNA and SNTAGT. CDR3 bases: TGTGCCAGCAGTGAAACAGCGGGAGCCACAGATACGCAGTATTTT. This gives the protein CASSETAGATDTQYF.

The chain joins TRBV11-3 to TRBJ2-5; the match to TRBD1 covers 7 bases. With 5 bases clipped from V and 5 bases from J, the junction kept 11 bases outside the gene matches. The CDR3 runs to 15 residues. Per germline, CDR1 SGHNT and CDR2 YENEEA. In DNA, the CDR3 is TGTGCCAGCAGCCCTACAGGGGCCGTGGGGGAGACCCAGTACTTC. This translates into CASSPTGAVGETQYF.